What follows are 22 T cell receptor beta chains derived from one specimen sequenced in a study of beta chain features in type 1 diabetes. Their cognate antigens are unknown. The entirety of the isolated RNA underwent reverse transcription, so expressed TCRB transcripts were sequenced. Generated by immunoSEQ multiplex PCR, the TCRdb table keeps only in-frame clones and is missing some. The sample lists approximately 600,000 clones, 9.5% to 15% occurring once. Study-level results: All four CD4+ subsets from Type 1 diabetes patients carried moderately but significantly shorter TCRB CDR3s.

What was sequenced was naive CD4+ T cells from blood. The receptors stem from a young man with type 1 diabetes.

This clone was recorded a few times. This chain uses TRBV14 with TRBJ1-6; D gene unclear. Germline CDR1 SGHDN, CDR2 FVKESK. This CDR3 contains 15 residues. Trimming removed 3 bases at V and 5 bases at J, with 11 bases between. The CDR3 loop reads CASSQAFADNSPLHF. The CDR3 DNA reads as TGTGCCAGCAGCCAGGCCTTCGCGGATAATTCACCCCTCCACTTT. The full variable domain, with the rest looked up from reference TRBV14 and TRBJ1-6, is EAGVTQFPSHSVIEKGQTVTLRCDPISGHDNLYWYRRVMGKEIKFLLHFVKESKQDESGMPNNRFLAERTGGTYSTLKVQPAELEDSGVYFCASSQAFADNSPLHFGNGTRLTVT.

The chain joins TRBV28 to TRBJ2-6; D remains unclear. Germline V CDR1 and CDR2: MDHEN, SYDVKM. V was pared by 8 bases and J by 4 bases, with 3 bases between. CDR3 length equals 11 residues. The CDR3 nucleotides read TGTGCCAGCGAAGGGGCCAACGTCCTGACTTTC. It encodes CASEGANVLTF.

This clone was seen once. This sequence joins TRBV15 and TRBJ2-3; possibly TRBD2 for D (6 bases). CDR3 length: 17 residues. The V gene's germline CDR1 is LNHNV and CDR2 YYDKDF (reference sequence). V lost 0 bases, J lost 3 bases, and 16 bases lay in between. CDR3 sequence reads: CATSRDKGVAVTDTQYF. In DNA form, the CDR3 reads TGTGCCACCAGCAGAGATAAGGGTGTAGCGGTAACAGATACGCAGTATTTT.

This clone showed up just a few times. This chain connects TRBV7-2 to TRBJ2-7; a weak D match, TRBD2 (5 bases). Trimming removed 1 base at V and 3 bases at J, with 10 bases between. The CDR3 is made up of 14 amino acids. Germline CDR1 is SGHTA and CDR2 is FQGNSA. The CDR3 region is CASSLERSDYEQYF. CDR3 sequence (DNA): TGTGCCAGCAGCTTAGAGCGGTCAGACTACGAGCAGTACTTC.

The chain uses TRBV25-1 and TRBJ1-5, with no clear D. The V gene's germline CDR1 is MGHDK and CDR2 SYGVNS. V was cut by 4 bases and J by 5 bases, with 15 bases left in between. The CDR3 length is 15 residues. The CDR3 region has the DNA TGTGCCAGCAGTGCAAGGCCATCTCCCGATCAGCCCCAGCATTTT. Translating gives CASSARPSPDQPQHF. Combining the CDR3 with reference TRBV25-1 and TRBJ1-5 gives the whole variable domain EADIYQTPRYLVIGTGKKITLECSQTMGHDKMYWYQQDPGMELHLIHYSYGVNSTEKGDLSSESTVSRIRTEHFPLTLESARPSHTSQYLCASSARPSPDQPQHFGDGTRLSIL.

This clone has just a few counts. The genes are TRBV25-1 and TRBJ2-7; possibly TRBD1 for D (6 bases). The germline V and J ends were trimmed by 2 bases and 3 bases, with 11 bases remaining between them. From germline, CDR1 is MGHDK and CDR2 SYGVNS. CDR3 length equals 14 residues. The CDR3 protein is CASSEGTPYYEQYF. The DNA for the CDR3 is TGTGCCAGCAGTGAAGGGACACCTTACTACGAGCAGTACTTC.

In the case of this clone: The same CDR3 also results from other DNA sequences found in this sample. The CDR3 is CASSQDRGRNTEAFF. The CDR3 nucleotides are TGCGCCAGCAGCCAAGATCGGGGCAGGAACACTGAAGCTTTCTTT. The rearrangement links TRBV4-3 to TRBJ1-1; TRBD1 is a possible D gene (5 bases). Trimming removed 0 bases from V and 1 base from J, with 9 bases in between. Germline-derived CDR1 and CDR2 are LGHNA and YSLEER. CDR3 length equals 15 residues.

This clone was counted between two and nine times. The CDR3 coding sequence is TGTGCCAGCAGTTACACCCGGGAACAGCCCCAGCATTTT. This encodes CASSYTREQPQHF. The chain recombines TRBV6-5 with TRBJ1-5; D ambiguous. The CDR3 is 13 residues long. Trimming removed 2 bases from V and 7 bases from J, with 9 bases in between. The germline V gene encodes CDR1 MNHEY and CDR2 SVGAGI.

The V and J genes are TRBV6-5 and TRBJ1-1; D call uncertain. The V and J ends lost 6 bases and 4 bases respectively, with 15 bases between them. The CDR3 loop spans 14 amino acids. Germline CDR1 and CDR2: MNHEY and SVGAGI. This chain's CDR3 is CASRLAGSRTEAFF. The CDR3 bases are TGTGCCAGCAGGCTAGCCGGGAGCCGCACTGAAGCTTTCTTT.

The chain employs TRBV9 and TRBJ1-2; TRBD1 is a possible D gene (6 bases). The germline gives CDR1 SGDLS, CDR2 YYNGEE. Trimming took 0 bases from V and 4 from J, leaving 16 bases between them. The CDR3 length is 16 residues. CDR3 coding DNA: TGTGCCAGCAGCGTAGACTTACAGGGACGGGGCTATGGCTACACCTTC. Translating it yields CASSVDLQGRGYGYTF.

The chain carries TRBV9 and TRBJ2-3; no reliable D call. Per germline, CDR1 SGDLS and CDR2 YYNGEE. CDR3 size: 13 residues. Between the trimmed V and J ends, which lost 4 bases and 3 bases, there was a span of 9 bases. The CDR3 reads CASSRDTTDTQYF. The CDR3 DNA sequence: TGTGCCAGCAGCCGAGACACAACAGATACGCAGTATTTT.

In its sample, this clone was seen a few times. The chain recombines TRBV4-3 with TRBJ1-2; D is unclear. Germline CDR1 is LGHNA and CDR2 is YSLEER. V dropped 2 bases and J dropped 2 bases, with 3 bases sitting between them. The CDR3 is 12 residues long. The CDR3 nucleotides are TGCGCCAGCAGCCAACCGAACTATGGCTACACCTTC. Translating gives CASSQPNYGYTF.

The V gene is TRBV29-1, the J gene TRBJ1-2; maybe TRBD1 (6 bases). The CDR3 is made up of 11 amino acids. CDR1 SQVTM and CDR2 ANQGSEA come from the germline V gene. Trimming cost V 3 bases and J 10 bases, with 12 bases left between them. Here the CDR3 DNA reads TGCAGCGTTGAGGGCACAGGGATCTACACCTTC. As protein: CSVEGTGIYTF. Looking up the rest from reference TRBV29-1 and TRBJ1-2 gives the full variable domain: SAVISQKPSRDICQRGTSLTIQCQVDSQVTMMFWYRQQPGQSLTLIATANQGSEATYESGFVIDKFPISRPNLTFSTLTVSNMSPEDSSIYLCSVEGTGIYTFGSGTRLTVV.

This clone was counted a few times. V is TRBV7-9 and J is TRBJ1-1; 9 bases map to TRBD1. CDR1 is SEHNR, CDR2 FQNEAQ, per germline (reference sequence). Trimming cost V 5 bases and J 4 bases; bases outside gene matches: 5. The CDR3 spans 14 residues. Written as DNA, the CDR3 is TGTGCCAGCAGCCCCGGACAGGGGCCCACTGAAGCTTTCTTT. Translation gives CASSPGQGPTEAFF.

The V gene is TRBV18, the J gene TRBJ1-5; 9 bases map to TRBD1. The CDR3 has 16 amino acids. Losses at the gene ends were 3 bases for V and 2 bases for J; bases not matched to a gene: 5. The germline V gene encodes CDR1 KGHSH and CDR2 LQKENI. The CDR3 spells CASSPNRDRGNQPQHF. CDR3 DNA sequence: TGTGCCAGCTCACCTAACCGGGACAGGGGCAATCAGCCCCAGCATTTT.

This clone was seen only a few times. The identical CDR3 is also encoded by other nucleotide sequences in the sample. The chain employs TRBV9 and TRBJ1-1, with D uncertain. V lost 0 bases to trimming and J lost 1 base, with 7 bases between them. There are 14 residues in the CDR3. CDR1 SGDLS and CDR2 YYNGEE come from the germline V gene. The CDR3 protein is CASSVGAKNTEAFF. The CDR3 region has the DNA TGTGCCAGCAGCGTAGGGGCCAAGAACACTGAAGCTTTCTTT.

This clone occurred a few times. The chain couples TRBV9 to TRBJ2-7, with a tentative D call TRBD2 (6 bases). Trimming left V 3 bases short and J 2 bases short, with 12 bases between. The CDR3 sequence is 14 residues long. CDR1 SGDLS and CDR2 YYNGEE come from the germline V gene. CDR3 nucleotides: TGTGCCAGCAGCGCGGGAGAAATTGCCTACGAGCAGTACTTC. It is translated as CASSAGEIAYEQYF.

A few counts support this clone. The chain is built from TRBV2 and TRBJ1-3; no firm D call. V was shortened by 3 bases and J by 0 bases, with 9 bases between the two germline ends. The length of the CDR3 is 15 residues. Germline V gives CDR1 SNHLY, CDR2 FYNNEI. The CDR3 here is CASSDTAASGNTIYF. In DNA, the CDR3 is TGTGCCAGCAGTGACACGGCGGCCTCTGGAAACACCATATATTTT. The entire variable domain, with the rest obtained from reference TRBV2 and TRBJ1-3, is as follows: EPEVTQTPSHQVTQMGQEVILRCVPISNHLYFYWYRQILGQKVEFLVSFYNNEISEKSEIFDDQFSVERPDGSNFTLKIRSTKLEDSAMYFCASSDTAASGNTIYFGEGSWLTVV.

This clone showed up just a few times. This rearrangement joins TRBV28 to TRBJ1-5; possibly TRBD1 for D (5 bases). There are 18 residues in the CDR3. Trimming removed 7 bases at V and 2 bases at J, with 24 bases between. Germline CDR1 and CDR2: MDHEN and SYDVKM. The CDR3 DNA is TGTGCCAGCATCTCAACCCGAATGATCATAGGGGGCAATCAGCCCCAGCATTTT. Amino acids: CASISTRMIIGGNQPQHF.

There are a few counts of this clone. The CDR3 loop is CASSLALAGTDTQYF. The CDR3, as DNA: TGCGCCAGCAGCTTGGCACTAGCGGGGACAGATACGCAGTATTTT. The rearrangement links TRBV5-1 to TRBJ2-3; 10 bases match TRBD2. Germline assignment: CDR1 SGHRS and CDR2 YFSETQ. After removal of 0 bases from V and 3 bases from J, the junction contained 1 base not matched to a gene. CDR3 length equals 15 residues.

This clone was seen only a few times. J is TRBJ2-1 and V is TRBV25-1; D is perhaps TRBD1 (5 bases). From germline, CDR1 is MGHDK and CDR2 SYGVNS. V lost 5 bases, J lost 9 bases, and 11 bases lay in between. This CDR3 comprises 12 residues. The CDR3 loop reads CASSMTVGEQFF. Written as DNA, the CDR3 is TGTGCCAGCAGTATGACAGTAGGTGAGCAGTTCTTC.

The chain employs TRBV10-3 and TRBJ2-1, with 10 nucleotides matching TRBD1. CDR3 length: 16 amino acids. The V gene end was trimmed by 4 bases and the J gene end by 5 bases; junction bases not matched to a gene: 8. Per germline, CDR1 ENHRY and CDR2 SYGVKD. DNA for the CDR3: TGTGCCATCAGTGTAAGTGGGACAGGGGTCCACAATGAGCAGTTCTTC. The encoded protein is CAISVSGTGVHNEQFF.